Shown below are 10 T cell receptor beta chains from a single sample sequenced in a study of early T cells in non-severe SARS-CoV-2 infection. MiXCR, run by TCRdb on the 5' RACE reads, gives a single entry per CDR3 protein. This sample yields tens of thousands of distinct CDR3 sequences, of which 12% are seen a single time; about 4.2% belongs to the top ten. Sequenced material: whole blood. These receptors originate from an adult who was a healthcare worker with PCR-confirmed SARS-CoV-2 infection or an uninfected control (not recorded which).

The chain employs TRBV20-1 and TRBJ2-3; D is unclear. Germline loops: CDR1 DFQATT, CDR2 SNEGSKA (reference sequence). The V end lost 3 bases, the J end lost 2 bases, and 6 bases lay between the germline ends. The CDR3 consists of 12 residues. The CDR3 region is CSASPSTDTQYF. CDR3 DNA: TGCAGTGCTAGCCCATCCACAGATACGCAGTATTTT.

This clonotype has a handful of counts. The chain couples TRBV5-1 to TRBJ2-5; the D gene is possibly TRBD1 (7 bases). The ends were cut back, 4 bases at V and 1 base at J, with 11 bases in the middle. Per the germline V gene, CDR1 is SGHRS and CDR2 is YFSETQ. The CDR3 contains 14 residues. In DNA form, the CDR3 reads TGCGCCAGCAGCGGAGGGACAGTCCAAGAGACCCAGTACTTC. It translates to CASSGGTVQETQYF.

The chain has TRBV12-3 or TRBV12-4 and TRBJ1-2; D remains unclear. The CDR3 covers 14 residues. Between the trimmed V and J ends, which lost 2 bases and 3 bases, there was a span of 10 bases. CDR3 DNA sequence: TGTGCCAGCAGTTTATCACCAGGCGACTATGGCTACACCTTC. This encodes CASSLSPGDYGYTF.

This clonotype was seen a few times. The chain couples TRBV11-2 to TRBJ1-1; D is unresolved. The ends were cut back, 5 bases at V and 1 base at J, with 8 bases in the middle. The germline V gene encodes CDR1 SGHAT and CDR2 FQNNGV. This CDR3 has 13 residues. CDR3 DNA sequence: TGTGCCAGCAGCCCCGACGGGAACACTGAAGCTTTCTTT. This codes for CASSPDGNTEAFF.

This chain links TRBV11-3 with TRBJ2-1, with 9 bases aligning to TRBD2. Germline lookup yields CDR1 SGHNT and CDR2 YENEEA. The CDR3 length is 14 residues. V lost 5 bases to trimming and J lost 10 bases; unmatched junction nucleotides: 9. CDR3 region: CASSPQAGGREQFF. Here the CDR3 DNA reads TGTGCCAGCAGCCCCCAAGCGGGAGGAAGAGAGCAGTTCTTC.

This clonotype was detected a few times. CDR3 nucleotides: TGTGCCAGCAGTTACGGGACTAGCTACGAGCAGTACTTC. Its protein product is CASSYGTSYEQYF. V gene TRBV27 combines with J gene TRBJ2-7, with 8 bases identical to TRBD2. CDR1 and CDR2 from the germline V gene are MNHEY and SMNVEV (reference sequence). CDR3 size: 13 residues. The junction had 2 bases not matched to a gene; V was cut back by 4 bases and J by 3 bases.

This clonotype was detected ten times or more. In nucleotides, the CDR3 is TGTGCTAGTGGTCAGCAAGCGGGGCCATCCTACGAGCAGTACTTC. Its translation: CASGQQAGPSYEQYF. The chain links TRBV12-5 to TRBJ2-7, with 7 bases fitting TRBD2. The germline gives CDR1 LGHNT, CDR2 FRNRAP. The CDR3 runs to 15 residues. V lost 5 bases, J lost 1 base, and 8 bases stayed unmatched.

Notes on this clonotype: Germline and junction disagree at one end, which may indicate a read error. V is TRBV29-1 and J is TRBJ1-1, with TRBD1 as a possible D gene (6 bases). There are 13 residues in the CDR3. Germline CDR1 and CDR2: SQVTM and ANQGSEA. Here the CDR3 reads CSVQEGGNTQAFF. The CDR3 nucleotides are TGCAGCGTTCAAGAGGGGGGGAACACTCAAGCTTTCTTT.

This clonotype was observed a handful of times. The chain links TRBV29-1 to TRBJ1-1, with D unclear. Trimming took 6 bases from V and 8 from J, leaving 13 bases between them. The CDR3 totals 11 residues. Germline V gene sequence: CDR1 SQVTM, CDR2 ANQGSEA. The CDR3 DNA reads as TGCAGCGTCCCACTGGGCATAGAAGCTTTCTTT. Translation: CSVPLGIEAFF.

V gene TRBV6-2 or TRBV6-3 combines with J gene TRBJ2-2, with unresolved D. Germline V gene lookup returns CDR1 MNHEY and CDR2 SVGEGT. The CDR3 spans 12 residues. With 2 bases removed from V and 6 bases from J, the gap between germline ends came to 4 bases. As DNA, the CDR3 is TGTGCCAGCAGTTACACCCCCGGGGAGCTGTTTTTT. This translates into CASSYTPGELFF.